This T cell receptor beta chain was retrieved from a study of T cell repertoires in cytomegalovirus infection. Study-wide context: Matching HLA type, along with CMV infection, was indicated by public TCR beta signatures.

Between the trimmed V and J ends, which lost 6 bases and 7 bases, there was a span of 25 bases. This CDR3 contains 17 residues. The germline V gene has CDR1 MNHEY and CDR2 SMNVEV (reference sequence). A single record per CDR3 protein comes from TCRdb applying MiXCR to the reads. Of 270,000 or so distinct CDR3 sequences listed, about a sixth are singletons. In this sample, this clonotype turned up many times. Its antigen is still unknown. Findings and caveats of the study: Cumulative public TCR beta family frequency identified CMV carriers with the relevant HLA. Within the response measured ex vivo, HLA-C-restricted CMV-specific TCR beta clonotypes were dominant.

The TCR sequence derives from a human donor in good health (CMV status not recorded). Some clones in this sample may be carry-over from other donors' samples. The chain couples TRBV27 to TRBJ2-1; D possibly corresponds to TRBD2 (5 bases). Material: CD8+ T cells from PBMCs. In DNA form, the CDR3 reads TGTGCCAGCAGCCGTGTAGAGGGCCCTGAGTTATGGAATGAGCAGTTCTTC. Translating it yields CASSRVEGPELWNEQFF.